This T cell receptor (beta chain) was sequenced for a study of blood T cell repertoires in COVID-19. Across the study: Researchers got acute and convalescent COVID-19 samples from the United States, Italy and Spain. T cells, B-cell-depleted T cells, or PBMCs provided the cDNA or gDNA that served as material.

The CDR3 spans 14 residues. V lost 0 bases, J lost 2 bases, and 5 bases lay in between. Germline lookup yields CDR1 MGHRA and CDR2 YSYEKL. Authors' methods: Amplification of reference gene primers provided the estimated nucleated cell counts. The repertoire was sequenced with immunoSEQ multiplex PCR; TCRdb's copy has only in-frame clones and lacks some. Clone size and the V and J calls come from that table; the DNA yielded D and trimming. The table shows 210,000 or so clones, with 85% occurring only once. Patients at the Seattle site were enrolled during active infection and followed longitudinally. The J gene is TRBJ1-5, the V gene TRBV4-1; D call uncertain. Material: peripheral blood. The clonotype originates from a man aged 50-60 years with COVID-19, enrolled during active disease. This CDR3 is CASSQDFGNQPQHF. The DNA for the CDR3 is TGCGCCAGCAGCCAAGATTTCGGCAATCAGCCCCAGCATTTT.